This T cell receptor beta chain came from a study of graft-versus-host responses after intestinal transplantation. The wider study: Multivisceral, liver-intestinal, or isolated intestinal grafts went to recipients. The whole recipient group had anti-thymocyte globulin induction followed by tacrolimus and steroids for two to three years.

Clones were sequenced by immunoSEQ multiplex PCR, and TCRdb holds only the in-frame ones, with some missing. This table has 3,500 to 5,000 clones, over 70% appearing once. CDR3 length: 16 amino acids. In the case of this clone: What it recognizes is unknown.

Whole-study findings and limits: GvH clonotypes were identified within recipient marrow, with a subset emerging first in ileum or blood. Allografts carried high graft-versus-host to host-versus-graft clonal ratios in patients having graft-donor T cell macrochimerism.

Indicated time point: postoperative day 105 after intestinal transplantation (dayNNNN = postoperative day). Processing of graft tissue released intraepithelial and lamina propria lymphocytes. The chain employs TRBV12-2 and TRBJ1-5; TRBD1 reflects the table's D call only, with no check against the DNA. TRBV12-2 is given as a pseudogene. The sample in question was ileum tissue, obtained 105 days after intestinal transplantation. The sequence was collected from a human patient who received an intestinal transplant, so some T cells may come from the graft donor. In DNA, the CDR3 is TGTGCAAGTCGCTTAGCGCAGAACCGTAGCAATCAGCCCCAGCATTTT. Protein sequence: CASRLAQNRSNQPQHF.